The 18 T cell receptor beta chains given below trace back to one sample, sequenced in a study of OX40 agonist ivuxolimab in advanced cancers. Sequencing was performed with immunoSEQ multiplex PCR; in TCRdb, only in-frame clones are kept and a portion is missing. The sample yields tens of thousands of clones, 85% to 90% seen once. The material was CD4+ or CD8+ T cells sorted from blood, obtained in a trial of the OX40 agonist ivuxolimab. These receptors were collected from an adult with an advanced solid tumor such as melanoma, head and neck, liver or kidney cancer.

As DNA, the CDR3 is TGTGCCAGCAGTGAATACTCTAGCGGGAGGTGGGCAGATACGCAGTATTTT. It is translated as CASSEYSSGRWADTQYF. The chain is built from TRBV6-1 and TRBJ2-3; 11 nucleotides match TRBD2. Germline V gene lookup returns CDR1 MNHNS and CDR2 SASEGT. The V gene end was trimmed by 2 bases and the J gene end by 4 bases; junction bases not matched to a gene: 8. This CDR3 spans 17 amino acids.

The chain is built from TRBV5-4 and TRBJ2-7; TRBD1 agrees at 8 bases. J gave up 6 bases and V 4 bases, and 15 bases lay outside the gene matches. The length of the CDR3 is 16 residues. The germline CDR1 and CDR2 sequences are SGHNT and YYREEE (reference sequence). The CDR3: CASSTRTGPYGGEQYF. The DNA for the CDR3 is TGTGCCAGCAGCACCCGGACAGGGCCTTACGGGGGCGAGCAGTACTTC.

V is TRBV7-6 and J is TRBJ2-1, with TRBD2 matching over 8 bases. The J segment lost 4 bases and the V segment lost 0 bases, leaving 8 bases of the junction unmatched. CDR3 length: 17 residues. The germline V gene encodes CDR1 SGHVS and CDR2 FNYEAQ. The CDR3 region is CASSLAPRGALYNEQFF. For the CDR3, the DNA is TGTGCCAGCAGCTTAGCGCCGCGGGGGGCCCTATACAATGAGCAGTTCTTC. Based on the CDR3 plus reference TRBV7-6 and TRBJ2-1, the full variable domain is GAGVSQSPRYKVTKRGQDVALRCDPISGHVSLYWYRQALGQGPEFLTYFNYEAQQDKSGLPNDRFSAERPEGSISTLTIQRTEQRDSAMYRCASSLAPRGALYNEQFFGPGTRLTVL.

This clone has a single count. The rearrangement uses TRBV25-1 and TRBJ2-2; tentatively, D is TRBD2 (6 bases). This CDR3 is 14 amino acids long. CDR1 and CDR2 from the germline V gene are MGHDK and SYGVNS. The germline V and J ends were trimmed by 1 base and 5 bases, with 8 bases remaining between them. The CDR3 loop reads CASSEFGGTGELFF. The CDR3 DNA is TGTGCCAGCAGTGAATTTGGGGGGACCGGGGAGCTGTTTTTT. Full variable domain (missing parts from reference TRBV25-1 and TRBJ2-2): EADIYQTPRYLVIGTGKKITLECSQTMGHDKMYWYQQDPGMELHLIHYSYGVNSTEKGDLSSESTVSRIRTEHFPLTLESARPSHTSQYLCASSEFGGTGELFFGEGSRLTVL.

The CDR3 DNA reads TGTGCCAGCAGCTTAGTCCTAGCGGGTCCCAGGGGGAACACCGGGGAGCTGTTTTTT. As protein: CASSLVLAGPRGNTGELFF. The chain joins TRBV7-3 to TRBJ2-2; 8 bases align to TRBD2. CDR1 is SGHTA and CDR2 is FQGTGA in the germline V gene. Trimming at V came to 2 bases and at J to 1 base, leaving 12 bases not matched to a gene. This CDR3 has 19 residues. The variable domain in full, with the rest retrieved from reference TRBV7-3 and TRBJ2-2, is GAGVSQTPSNKVTEKGKYVELRCDPISGHTALYWYRQSLGQGPEFLIYFQGTGAADDSGLPNDRFFAVRPEGSVSTLKIQRTERGDSAVYLCASSLVLAGPRGNTGELFFGEGSRLTVL.

The genes are TRBV7-2 and TRBJ2-1, with D unclear. The germline CDR1 and CDR2 sequences are SGHTA and FQGNSA. V was pared by 4 bases and J by 1 base, with 17 bases between. The CDR3 contains 17 residues. CDR3 nucleotides: TGTGCCAGCAGCTCGACCTTGCAATTTATATCCTACAATGAGCAGTTCTTC. Its translation: CASSSTLQFISYNEQFF.

The chain recombines TRBV28 with TRBJ1-2; D is uncertain. This CDR3 spans 14 amino acids. V dropped 3 bases and J dropped 5 bases, with 13 bases sitting between them. Germline CDR1 and CDR2: MDHEN and SYDVKM. CDR3 bases: TGTGCCAGCAGTTTTAGGGAGTTGGGATATGGCTACACCTTC. Amino acid sequence: CASSFRELGYGYTF.

The chain combines TRBV7-8 with TRBJ2-5; D unclear. Trimming removed 0 bases from V and 3 bases from J, with 5 bases in between. This CDR3 contains 13 residues. Germline assignment: CDR1 SGHVS and CDR2 FQNEAQ. The CDR3 DNA is TGTGCCAGCAGCTTAGCAACCAAAGAGACCCAGTACTTC. Translation: CASSLATKETQYF.

By sample fraction, this clone is hyperexpanded (1% or more). The chain couples TRBV28 to TRBJ2-3; D remains unclear. There are 13 residues in the CDR3. Trimming removed 8 bases at V and 2 bases at J, with 11 bases between. The germline CDR1 and CDR2 sequences are MDHEN and SYDVKM. The CDR3, as DNA: TGTGCCAGCCTCCGGCGCCCCACAGATACGCAGTATTTT. Amino acids: CASLRRPTDTQYF.

The chain carries TRBV10-2 and TRBJ2-7; 8 bases map to TRBD1. The CDR3 has 15 residues. Germline CDR1 WSHSY, CDR2 SAAADI. The V gene end was trimmed by 4 bases and the J gene end by 3 bases; junction bases not matched to a gene: 8. CDR3 region: CASSVQLQGDYEQYF. CDR3 in DNA: TGCGCCAGCAGTGTCCAGCTACAGGGGGACTACGAGCAGTACTTC.

By frequency in the sample, this clone is medium-sized (0.01 to 0.1%). The chain carries TRBV7-9 and TRBJ2-7; D possibly corresponds to TRBD1 (5 bases). Germline V gene lookup returns CDR1 SEHNR and CDR2 FQNEAQ (reference sequence). This CDR3 is 13 amino acids long. Trimming took off 0 bases at V and 5 bases at J, with 8 bases between the two ends. CDR3 residues: CASSLAGLNEQYF. The CDR3 region has the DNA TGTGCCAGCAGCTTAGCGGGGCTAAACGAGCAGTACTTC.

V gene TRBV6-5 combines with J gene TRBJ2-7; D gene ambiguous. Germline CDR1 is MNHEY and CDR2 is SVGAGI. The CDR3 loop spans 10 amino acids. V was clipped by 8 bases and J by 3 bases, with 5 bases between them. The CDR3 is CASEDYEQYF. In DNA, the CDR3 is TGTGCCAGCGAGGACTACGAGCAGTACTTC.

CDR3 sequence reads: CASSLGGVNEQFF. The CDR3 coding sequence is TGCGCCAGCAGCTTGGGAGGCGTCAATGAGCAGTTCTTC. This chain joins TRBV5-1 and TRBJ2-1; the D is unclear. Trimming cost V 0 bases and J 6 bases, with 7 bases left between them. The CDR3 totals 13 residues. Germline V CDR1 and CDR2: SGHRS, YFSETQ. The full variable domain, in which reference TRBV5-1 and TRBJ2-1 provide the parts outside the CDR3, is KAGVTQTPRYLIKTRGQQVTLSCSPISGHRSVSWYQQTPGQGLQFLFEYFSETQRNKGNFPGRFSGRQFSNSRSEMNVSTLELGDSALYLCASSLGGVNEQFFGPGTRLTVL.

The V gene is TRBV10-3, the J gene TRBJ2-7; a possible D gene is TRBD1 (6 bases). The CDR3 sequence is 13 residues long. Between the trimmed V and J ends, which lost 4 bases and 5 bases, there was a span of 12 bases. Germline CDR1 reads ENHRY; CDR2 reads SYGVKD. The CDR3 spells CAISVQQGHEQYF. The CDR3 DNA reads TGTGCCATCAGTGTCCAACAGGGTCACGAGCAGTACTTC.

The J gene is TRBJ2-1, the V gene TRBV28, with 11 bases lining up with TRBD2. V lost 1 base to trimming and J lost 2 bases; unmatched junction nucleotides: 7. This CDR3 has 18 residues. Germline values: CDR1 MDHEN, CDR2 SYDVKM. CDR3 in DNA: TGTGCCAGCAGTTTATCCCGGTTTAGCGGGAGGGCCTACAATGAGCAGTTCTTC. It translates to CASSLSRFSGRAYNEQFF.

By share of the sample, this clone is medium-sized. The chain couples TRBV7-9 to TRBJ2-3; D might be TRBD1 or TRBD2, each matching 5 bases. Germline-derived CDR1 and CDR2 are SEHNR and FQNEAQ (reference sequence). V lost 0 bases, J lost 3 bases, and 16 bases lay in between. This CDR3 contains 17 residues. In DNA, the CDR3 is TGTGCCAGCAGCTTAGCCACCGGGGCATTCGGGACAGATACGCAGTATTTT. This translates into CASSLATGAFGTDTQYF.

The genes are TRBV7-8 and TRBJ2-5, with a possible D match to TRBD2 (7 bases). The length of the CDR3 is 14 residues. Germline CDR1 and CDR2: SGHVS and FQNEAQ. V lost 1 base to trimming and J lost 4 bases, with 10 bases between them. CDR3 residues: CASSLDGGPETQYF. DNA of the CDR3: TGTGCCAGCAGCTTAGACGGGGGGCCAGAGACCCAGTACTTC.

The chain carries TRBV28 and TRBJ1-2; D uncertain. The V end lost 5 bases, the J end lost 5 bases, and 21 bases lay between the germline ends. The germline gives CDR1 MDHEN, CDR2 SYDVKM. The CDR3 is 16 residues long. Here the CDR3 DNA reads TGTGCCAGCAGTCCCCGGGAAGGGAGGGTTGGATATGGCTACACCTTC. Amino acids: CASSPREGRVGYGYTF.